The rows below give T cell receptor beta chains drawn from one sample of a study of blood T cells in healthy people across ages. MiXCR, run by TCRdb on the 5' RACE reads, gives a single entry per CDR3 protein. The sample gives some 1.7 million distinct CDR3 sequences, roughly 27% of which show up once; over 7% is in the top ten. Sequencing input: blood. The receptors originated from a woman younger than 45 in good health. The CDR3 runs from the conserved cysteine through the conserved F or W. Each record gives: J gene, D gene, clone size, V gene, CDR3 protein, CDR3 DNA. The D gene is left open where the match is weak. The size of a clone is reported for some rows only, either as once, few or many, or as a class for expanded clones.

J: TRBJ2-3
D: .
size: .
V: TRBV5-1
CDR3: CASRTSSTTDTQYF
DNA: TGCGCCAGCAGGACCAGCTCAACCACAGATACGCAGTATTTT

J: TRBJ2-3
D: TRBD2
size: many
V: TRBV20-1
CDR3: CSASDLAGRTDTQYF
DNA: TGCAGTGCTAGTGATCTAGCGGGACGCACAGATACGCAGTATTTT

J: TRBJ1-5
D: TRBD1
size: .
V: TRBV7-2
CDR3: CASSREGTASNQPQHF
DNA: TGTGCCAGCAGCCGAGAGGGGACAGCAAGCAATCAGCCCCAGCATTTT

J: TRBJ1-1
D: TRBD1
size: .
V: TRBV18
CDR3: CASSTSGTGANTEAFF
DNA: TGTGCCAGCTCAACCTCCGGGACAGGGGCGAACACTGAAGCTTTCTTT

J: TRBJ2-5
D: .
size: .
V: TRBV9
CDR3: CASSVDHITQETQYF
DNA: TGTGCCAGCAGCGTAGATCACATAACCCAAGAGACCCAGTACTTC

J: TRBJ2-3
D: TRBD1
size: .
V: TRBV7-9
CDR3: CASSLAATGGPTDTQYF
DNA: TGTGCCAGCAGCCTGGCAGCGACAGGGGGCCCCACAGATACGCAGTATTTT

J: TRBJ2-1
D: TRBD2
size: few
V: TRBV7-2
CDR3: CASSSGLAGLVEQFF
DNA: TGTGCCAGCAGCTCGGGACTAGCGGGATTAGTTGAGCAGTTCTTC

J: TRBJ2-3
D: .
size: .
V: TRBV10-3
CDR3: CAISESVVATGRTDTQYF
DNA: TGTGCCATCAGTGAGTCGGTGGTGGCAACGGGACGGACAGATACGCAGTATTTT

J: TRBJ2-2
D: .
size: few
V: TRBV25-1
CDR3: CASRKGGAENTGELFF
DNA: TGTGCCAGCAGAAAAGGAGGGGCAGAGAACACCGGGGAGCTGTTTTTT

J: TRBJ1-2
D: .
size: few
V: TRBV20-1
CDR3: CSASTGGDGYTF
DNA: TGCAGTGCTTCGACCGGGGGAGATGGCTACACCTTC

J: TRBJ2-3
D: TRBD2
size: .
V: TRBV7-2
CDR3: CAGRPSGSSTDTQYF
DNA: TGTGCCGGCAGACCGAGCGGGAGTAGCACAGATACGCAGTATTTT

J: TRBJ2-1
D: TRBD2
size: .
V: TRBV7-2
CDR3: CASSKRQGGGDEQFF
DNA: TGTGCCAGCAGCAAACGACAGGGCGGGGGGGATGAGCAGTTCTTC

J: TRBJ2-1
D: .
size: .
V: TRBV9
CDR3: CASSRTDYLGNEQFF
DNA: TGTGCCAGCAGCCGGACAGACTATTTGGGCAATGAGCAGTTCTTC

J: TRBJ2-1
D: TRBD1
size: few
V: TRBV6-5
CDR3: CAISYSTGPYNEQFF
DNA: TGTGCCATCAGTTACTCGACAGGGCCCTACAATGAGCAGTTCTTC

J: TRBJ2-5
D: TRBD2
size: .
V: TRBV27
CDR3: CASSPQRGGTETQYF
DNA: TGTGCCAGCAGTCCCCAGCGGGGGGGCACAGAGACCCAGTACTTC

J: TRBJ2-7
D: .
size: .
V: TRBV10-3
CDR3: CATSVRGPRSYEQYF
DNA: TGTGCCACATCAGTGAGAGGGCCACGCAGCTACGAGCAGTACTTC

J: TRBJ1-2
D: .
size: few
V: TRBV20-1
CDR3: CSARDPGRGINYGYTF
DNA: TGCAGTGCTAGGGACCCGGGACGGGGGATTAACTATGGCTACACCTTC

J: TRBJ2-3
D: .
size: .
V: TRBV29-1
CDR3: CSVKAGAADTQYF
DNA: TGCAGCGTTAAGGCAGGGGCAGCAGATACGCAGTATTTT

J: TRBJ1-1
D: TRBD1
size: .
V: TRBV7-2
CDR3: CASSLMRTGNTEAFF
DNA: TGTGCCAGCAGCTTAATGCGGACAGGGAACACTGAAGCTTTCTTT

J: TRBJ1-6
D: .
size: few
V: TRBV10-3
CDR3: CAISESGAPKFSPLHF
DNA: TGTGCCATCAGTGAGTCGGGGGCTCCCAAATTTTCACCCCTCCACTTT

J: TRBJ2-3
D: .
size: .
V: TRBV15
CDR3: CATTRRGGGRDTQYF
DNA: TGTGCCACCACCCGGCGCGGTGGGGGGCGGGATACGCAGTATTTT

J: TRBJ2-1
D: .
size: .
V: TRBV7-2
CDR3: CASSFDRGRREQFF
DNA: TGTGCCAGCAGCTTTGATCGGGGGCGACGCGAGCAGTTCTTC

J: TRBJ2-5
D: .
size: .
V: TRBV30
CDR3: CAWGQGLQETQYF
DNA: TGTGCCTGGGGCCAAGGTCTCCAAGAGACCCAGTACTTC

J: TRBJ1-2
D: TRBD1
size: many
V: TRBV7-2
CDR3: CASSLRTGNGYTF
DNA: TGTGCCAGCAGCTTGCGGACAGGAAATGGCTACACCTTC

J: TRBJ1-1
D: TRBD1
size: few
V: TRBV4-3
CDR3: CASSDGTGWGEAFF
DNA: TGCGCCAGCAGTGATGGGACAGGGTGGGGTGAAGCTTTCTTT

J: TRBJ2-3
D: TRBD2
size: .
V: TRBV20-1
CDR3: CSAREQRLAGGYTQYF
DNA: TGCAGTGCTAGAGAGCAGCGACTAGCGGGAGGGTATACGCAGTATTTT

J: TRBJ1-2
D: TRBD1
size: few
V: TRBV6-5
CDR3: CASSSDRVHGYTF
DNA: TGTGCCAGCAGTTCGGACAGGGTTCATGGCTACACCTTC

J: TRBJ2-1
D: TRBD2
size: few
V: TRBV6-5
CDR3: CASSYLAGIYNEQFF
DNA: TGTGCCAGCAGCTACCTAGCGGGGATCTACAATGAGCAGTTCTTC

J: TRBJ2-7
D: .
size: few
V: TRBV10-2
CDR3: CASEMSYEQYF
DNA: TGCGCCAGCGAGATGTCCTACGAGCAGTACTTC